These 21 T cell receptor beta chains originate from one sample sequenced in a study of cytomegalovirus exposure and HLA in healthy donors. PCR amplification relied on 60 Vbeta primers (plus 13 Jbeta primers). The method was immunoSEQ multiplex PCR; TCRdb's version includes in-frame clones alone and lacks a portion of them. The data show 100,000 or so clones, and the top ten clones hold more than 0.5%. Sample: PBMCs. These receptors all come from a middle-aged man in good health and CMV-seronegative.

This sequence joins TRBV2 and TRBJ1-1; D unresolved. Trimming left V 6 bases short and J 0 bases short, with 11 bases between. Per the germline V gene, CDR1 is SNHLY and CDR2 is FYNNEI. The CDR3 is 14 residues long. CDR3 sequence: CASRARYMNTEAFF. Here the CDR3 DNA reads TGTGCCAGCAGGGCTAGGTACATGAACACTGAAGCTTTCTTT.

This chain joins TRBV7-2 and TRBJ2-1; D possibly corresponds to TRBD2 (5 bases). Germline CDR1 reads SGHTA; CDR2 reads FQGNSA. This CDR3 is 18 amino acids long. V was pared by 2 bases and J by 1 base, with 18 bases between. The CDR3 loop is CASSLFSRVSVSYNEQFF. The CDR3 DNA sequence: TGTGCCAGCAGCTTATTTTCGAGGGTGTCAGTTTCCTACAATGAGCAGTTCTTC.

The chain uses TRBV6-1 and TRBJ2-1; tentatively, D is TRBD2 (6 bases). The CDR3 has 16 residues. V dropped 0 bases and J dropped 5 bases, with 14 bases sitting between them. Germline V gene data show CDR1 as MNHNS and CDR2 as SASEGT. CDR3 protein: CASSEAGREYDNEQFF. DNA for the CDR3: TGTGCCAGCAGTGAAGCAGGACGGGAGTACGACAATGAGCAGTTCTTC.

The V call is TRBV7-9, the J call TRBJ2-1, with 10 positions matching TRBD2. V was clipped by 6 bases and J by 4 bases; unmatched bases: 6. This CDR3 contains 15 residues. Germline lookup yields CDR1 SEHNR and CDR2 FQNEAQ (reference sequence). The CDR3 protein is CASSWSGGVYNEQFF. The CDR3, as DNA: TGTGCCAGCAGTTGGAGCGGGGGGGTGTACAATGAGCAGTTCTTC.

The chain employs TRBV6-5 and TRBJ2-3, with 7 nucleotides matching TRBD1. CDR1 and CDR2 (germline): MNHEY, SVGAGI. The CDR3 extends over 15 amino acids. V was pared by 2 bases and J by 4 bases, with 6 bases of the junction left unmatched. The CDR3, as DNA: TGTGCCAGCAGTTACCAGAGACAGGGACCAGATACGCAGTATTTT. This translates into CASSYQRQGPDTQYF.

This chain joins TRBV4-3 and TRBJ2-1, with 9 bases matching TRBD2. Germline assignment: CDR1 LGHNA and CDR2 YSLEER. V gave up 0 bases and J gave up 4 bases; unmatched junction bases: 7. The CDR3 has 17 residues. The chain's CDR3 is CASSQETSGSPYNEQFF. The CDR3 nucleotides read TGCGCCAGCAGCCAAGAAACTAGCGGGTCGCCATACAATGAGCAGTTCTTC.

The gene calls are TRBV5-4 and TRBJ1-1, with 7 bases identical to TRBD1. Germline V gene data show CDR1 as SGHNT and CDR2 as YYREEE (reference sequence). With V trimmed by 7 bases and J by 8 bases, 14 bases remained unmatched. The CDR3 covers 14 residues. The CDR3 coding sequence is TGTGCCAGCGGCAGGGGGGATGGCTTAACCGAAGCTTTCTTT. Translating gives CASGRGDGLTEAFF.

This CDR3 is CASSVAEREQFF. CDR3 nucleotides: TGTGCCAGCAGCGTAGCCGAGCGGGAGCAGTTCTTC. This sequence joins TRBV9 and TRBJ2-1; a weak D match, TRBD2 (5 bases). This CDR3 is built from 12 residues. Trimming shortened V by 0 bases and J by 10 bases, and 8 bases separated the two germline ends. Germline V gene sequence: CDR1 SGDLS, CDR2 YYNGEE.

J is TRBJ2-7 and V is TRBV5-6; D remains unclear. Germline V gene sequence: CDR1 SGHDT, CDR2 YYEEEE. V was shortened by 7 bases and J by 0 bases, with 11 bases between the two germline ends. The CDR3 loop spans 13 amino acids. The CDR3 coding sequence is TGTGCCAGCTCTTACATGTCCTCCTACGAGCAGTACTTC. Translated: CASSYMSSYEQYF.

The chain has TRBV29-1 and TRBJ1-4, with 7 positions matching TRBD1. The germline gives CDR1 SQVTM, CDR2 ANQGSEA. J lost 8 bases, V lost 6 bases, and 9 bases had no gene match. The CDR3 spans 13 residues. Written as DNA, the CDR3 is TGCAGCGTCTTGACAGGGCTGGGGGAAAAACTGTTTTTT. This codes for CSVLTGLGEKLFF.

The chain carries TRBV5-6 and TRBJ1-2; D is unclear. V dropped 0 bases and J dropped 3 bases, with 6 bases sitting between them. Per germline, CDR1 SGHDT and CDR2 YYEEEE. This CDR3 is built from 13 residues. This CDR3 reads CASSLVGDYGYTF. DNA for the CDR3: TGTGCCAGCAGCTTGGTGGGAGACTATGGCTACACCTTC.

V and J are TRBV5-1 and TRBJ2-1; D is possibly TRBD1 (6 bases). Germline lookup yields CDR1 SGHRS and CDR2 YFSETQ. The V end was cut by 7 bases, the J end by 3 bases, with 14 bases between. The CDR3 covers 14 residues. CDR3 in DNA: TGCGCCAGCGGTATCCAGGGGAACTACAATGAGCAGTTCTTC. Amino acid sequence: CASGIQGNYNEQFF. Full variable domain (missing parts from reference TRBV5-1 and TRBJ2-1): KAGVTQTPRYLIKTRGQQVTLSCSPISGHRSVSWYQQTPGQGLQFLFEYFSETQRNKGNFPGRFSGRQFSNSRSEMNVSTLELGDSALYLCASGIQGNYNEQFFGPGTRLTVL.

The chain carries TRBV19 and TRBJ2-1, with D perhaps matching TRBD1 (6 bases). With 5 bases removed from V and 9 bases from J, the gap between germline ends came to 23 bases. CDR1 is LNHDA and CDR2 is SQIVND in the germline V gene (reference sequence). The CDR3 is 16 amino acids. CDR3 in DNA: TGTGCCAGTAGTGAGAGACAGGCGCAGTGGGTTCCTGAGCAGTTCTTC. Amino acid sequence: CASSERQAQWVPEQFF.

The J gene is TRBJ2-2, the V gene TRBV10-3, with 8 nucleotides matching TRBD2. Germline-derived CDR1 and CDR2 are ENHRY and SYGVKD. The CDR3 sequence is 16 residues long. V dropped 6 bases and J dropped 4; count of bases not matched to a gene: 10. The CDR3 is CAISPGRVGTTGELFF. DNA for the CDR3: TGTGCCATCAGCCCCGGGAGGGTGGGTACCACCGGGGAGCTGTTTTTT.

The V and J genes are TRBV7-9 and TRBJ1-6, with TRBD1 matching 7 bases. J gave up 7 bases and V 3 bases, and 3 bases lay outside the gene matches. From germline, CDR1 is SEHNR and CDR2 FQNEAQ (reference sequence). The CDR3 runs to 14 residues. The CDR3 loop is CASSFARGNSPLHF. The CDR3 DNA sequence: TGTGCCAGCAGCTTCGCCAGGGGGAATTCACCCCTCCACTTT.

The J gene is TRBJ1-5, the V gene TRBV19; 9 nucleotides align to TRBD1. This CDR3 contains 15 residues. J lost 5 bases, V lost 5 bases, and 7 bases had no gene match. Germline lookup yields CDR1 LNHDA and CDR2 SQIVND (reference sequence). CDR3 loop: CASSASTGGDQPQHF. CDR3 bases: TGTGCCAGTAGTGCCTCGACAGGGGGTGATCAGCCCCAGCATTTT. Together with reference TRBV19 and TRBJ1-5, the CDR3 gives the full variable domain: DGGITQSPKYLFRKEGQNVTLSCEQNLNHDAMYWYRQDPGQGLRLIYYSQIVNDFQKGDIAEGYSVSREKKESFPLTVTSAQKNPTAFYLCASSASTGGDQPQHFGDGTRLSIL.

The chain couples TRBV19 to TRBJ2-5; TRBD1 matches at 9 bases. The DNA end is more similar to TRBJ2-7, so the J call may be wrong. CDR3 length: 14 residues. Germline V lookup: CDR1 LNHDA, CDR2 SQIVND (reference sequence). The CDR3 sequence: CASSIRDRAFEQYF. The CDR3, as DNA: TGTGCCAGTAGTATCCGGGACAGGGCTTTCGAGCAGTACTTC.

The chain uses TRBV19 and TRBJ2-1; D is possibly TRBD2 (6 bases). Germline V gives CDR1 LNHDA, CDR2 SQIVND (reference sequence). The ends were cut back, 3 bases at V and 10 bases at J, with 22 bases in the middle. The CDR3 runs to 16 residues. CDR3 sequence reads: CASSIHSGATPREQFF. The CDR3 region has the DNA TGTGCCAGTAGTATCCATAGCGGAGCCACTCCCCGAGAGCAGTTCTTC.

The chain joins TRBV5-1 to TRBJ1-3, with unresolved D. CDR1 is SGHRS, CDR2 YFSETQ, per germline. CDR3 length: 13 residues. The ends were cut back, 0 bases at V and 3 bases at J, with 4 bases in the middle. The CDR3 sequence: CASSLGDGNTIYF. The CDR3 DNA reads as TGCGCCAGCAGCTTGGGCGATGGAAACACCATATATTTT.

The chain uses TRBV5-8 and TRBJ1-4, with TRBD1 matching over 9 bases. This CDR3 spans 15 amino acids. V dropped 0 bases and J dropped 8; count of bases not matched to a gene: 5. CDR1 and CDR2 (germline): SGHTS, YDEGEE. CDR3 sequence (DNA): TGTGCCAGCAGCTTGGGGGACAGGGTATACGAAAAACTGTTTTTT. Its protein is CASSLGDRVYEKLFF.

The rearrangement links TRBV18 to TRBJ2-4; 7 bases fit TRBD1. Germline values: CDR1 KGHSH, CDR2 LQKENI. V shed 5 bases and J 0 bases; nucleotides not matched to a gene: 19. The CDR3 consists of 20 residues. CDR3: CASSNTSGQSANKAKNIQYF. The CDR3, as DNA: TGTGCCAGCTCAAATACTTCGGGACAGAGCGCCAATAAAGCCAAAAACATTCAGTACTTC.